The T cell receptor (beta chain) described here comes from a study of patients and donors after allogeneic stem cell transplantation (dated by TCRdb to about 2020). Receptor libraries were prepared by RT-PCR. Sequencing was performed on a NextSeq 550. TCRdb handled the public reads itself, with Q25 trimming in fastp and clone calling in MiXCR, and kept productive beta chains. When rows share a CDR3 protein, they turn into one entry using the most common DNA and genes. The sample yields about a million distinct CDR3 sequences; around 17% were counted once. Of the sample, roughly 6% is held by the ten largest clones. Trimming removed 1 base from V and 4 bases from J, leaving 14 bases between the germline ends. Including the terminal cysteine and phenylalanine, the CDR3 comprises 15 residues. The DNA shown is the 45-base CDR3, in frame from base 1. CDR1 and CDR2 are read off the germline V gene (reference sequence) as LGHDT and YNNKEL.

There are a few counts of this clonotype. No antigen is known for it. No much larger clone exists at a distance of one base, and base qualities are not known. Input material: blood, either unsorted or a sorted T cell fraction (not recorded which). The sequence came from a human donor who was either an allogeneic HSCT recipient or a stem cell or donor lymphocyte infusion donor (not recorded which). It is not recorded whose cells these are; they may come from a transplant donor. The chain couples TRBV3-1 to TRBJ2-7; the D assignment is uncertain and may be TRBD1 or TRBD2, with 6 bases supporting each. The CDR3 region has the sequence CASSQGRGRIYEQYF. The nucleotide sequence reads as follows: TGTGCCAGCAGCCAAGGTCGGGGGCGGATATACGAGCAGTACTTC.